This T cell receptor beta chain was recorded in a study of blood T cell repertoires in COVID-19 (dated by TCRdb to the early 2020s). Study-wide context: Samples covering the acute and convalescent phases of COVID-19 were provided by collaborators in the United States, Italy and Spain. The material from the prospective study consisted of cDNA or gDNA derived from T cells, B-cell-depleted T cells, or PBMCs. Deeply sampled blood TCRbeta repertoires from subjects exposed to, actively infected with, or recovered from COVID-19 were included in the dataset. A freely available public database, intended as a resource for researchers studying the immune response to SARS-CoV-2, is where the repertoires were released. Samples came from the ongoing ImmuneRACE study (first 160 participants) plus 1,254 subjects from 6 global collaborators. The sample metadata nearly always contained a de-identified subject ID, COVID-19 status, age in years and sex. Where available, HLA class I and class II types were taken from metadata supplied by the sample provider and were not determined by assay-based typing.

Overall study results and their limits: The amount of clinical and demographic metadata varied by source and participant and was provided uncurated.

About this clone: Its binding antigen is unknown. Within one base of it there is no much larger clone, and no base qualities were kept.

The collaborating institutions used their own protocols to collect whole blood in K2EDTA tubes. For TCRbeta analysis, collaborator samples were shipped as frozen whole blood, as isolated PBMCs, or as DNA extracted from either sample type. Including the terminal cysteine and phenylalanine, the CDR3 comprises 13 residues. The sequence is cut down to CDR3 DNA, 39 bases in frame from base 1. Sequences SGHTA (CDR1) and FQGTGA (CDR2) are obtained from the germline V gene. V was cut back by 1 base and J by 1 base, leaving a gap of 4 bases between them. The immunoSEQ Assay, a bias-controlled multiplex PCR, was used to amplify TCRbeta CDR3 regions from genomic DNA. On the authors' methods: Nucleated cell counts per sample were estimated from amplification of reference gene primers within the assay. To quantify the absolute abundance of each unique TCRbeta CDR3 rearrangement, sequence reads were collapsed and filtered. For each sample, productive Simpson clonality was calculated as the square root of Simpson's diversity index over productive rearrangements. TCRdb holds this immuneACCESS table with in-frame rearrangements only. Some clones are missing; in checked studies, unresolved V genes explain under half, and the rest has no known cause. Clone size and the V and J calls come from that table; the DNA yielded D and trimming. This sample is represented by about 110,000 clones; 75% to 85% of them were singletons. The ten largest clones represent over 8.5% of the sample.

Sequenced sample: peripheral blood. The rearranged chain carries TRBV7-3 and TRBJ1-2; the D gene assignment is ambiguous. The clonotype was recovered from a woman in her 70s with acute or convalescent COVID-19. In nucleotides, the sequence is TGTGCCAGCAGCTTAAACAGTAACTATGGCTACACCTTC. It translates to CASSLNSNYGYTF. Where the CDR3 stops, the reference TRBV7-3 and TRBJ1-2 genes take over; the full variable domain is GAGVSQTPSNKVTEKGKYVELRCDPISGHTALYWYRQSLGQGPEFLIYFQGTGAADDSGLPNDRFFAVRPEGSVSTLKIQRTERGDSAVYLCASSLNSNYGYTFGSGTRLTVV.